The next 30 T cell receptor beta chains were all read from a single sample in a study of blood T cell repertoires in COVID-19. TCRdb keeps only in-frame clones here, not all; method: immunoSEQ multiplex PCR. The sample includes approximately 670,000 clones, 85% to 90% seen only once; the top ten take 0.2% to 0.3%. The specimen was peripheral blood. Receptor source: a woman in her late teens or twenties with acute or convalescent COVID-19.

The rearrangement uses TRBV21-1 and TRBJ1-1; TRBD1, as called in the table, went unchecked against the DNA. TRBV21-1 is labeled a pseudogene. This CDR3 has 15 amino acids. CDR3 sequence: CASSALRRQEAKAFF. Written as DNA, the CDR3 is TGTGCCAGCAGCGCCCTTCGGAGACAGGAGGCTAAAGCTTTCTTT.

The chain's CDR3 is CASSLGEWTGETQYF. CDR3 nucleotides: TGTGCCAGCAGCTTAGGGGAATGGACAGGGGAGACGCAGTATTTT. The chain carries TRBV13 and TRBJ2-3, with TRBD1 matching 9 bases. Per the germline V gene, CDR1 is PRHDT and CDR2 is FYEKMQ (reference sequence). The V and J ends lost 0 bases and 9 bases, in that order; junction bases with no gene match: 7. The CDR3 spans 15 residues.

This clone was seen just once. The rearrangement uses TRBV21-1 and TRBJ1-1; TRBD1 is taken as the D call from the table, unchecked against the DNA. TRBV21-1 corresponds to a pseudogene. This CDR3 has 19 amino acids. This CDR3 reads CASSYLGRDRGFSTTEAFF. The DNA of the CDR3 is TGTGCCAGCAGCTACTTAGGGCGGGACAGGGGGTTCTCGACCACTGAAGCTTTCTTT.

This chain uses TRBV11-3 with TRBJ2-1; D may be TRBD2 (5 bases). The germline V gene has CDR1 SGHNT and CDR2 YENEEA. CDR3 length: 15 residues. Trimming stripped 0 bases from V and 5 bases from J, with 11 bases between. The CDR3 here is CASSLDKGEHNEQFF. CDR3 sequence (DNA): TGTGCCAGCAGCTTAGACAAGGGAGAGCACAATGAGCAGTTCTTC.

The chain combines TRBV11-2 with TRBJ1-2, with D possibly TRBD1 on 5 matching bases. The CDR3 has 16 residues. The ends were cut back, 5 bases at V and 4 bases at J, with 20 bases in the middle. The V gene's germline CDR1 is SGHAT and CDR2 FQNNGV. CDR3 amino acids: CASSPEGTGGIYGYTF. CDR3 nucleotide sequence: TGTGCCAGCAGCCCAGAAGGGACGGGCGGGATCTATGGCTACACCTTC.

In nucleotides, the CDR3 is TGTGCCAGCAGACAGGGGGCCTACGAGCAGTACTTC. Translated: CASRQGAYEQYF. V is TRBV5-8 and J is TRBJ2-7; TRBD1 aligns across 8 bases. The CDR3 loop spans 12 amino acids. V dropped 5 bases and J dropped 2; count of bases not matched to a gene: 0. From germline, CDR1 is SGHTS and CDR2 YDEGEE.

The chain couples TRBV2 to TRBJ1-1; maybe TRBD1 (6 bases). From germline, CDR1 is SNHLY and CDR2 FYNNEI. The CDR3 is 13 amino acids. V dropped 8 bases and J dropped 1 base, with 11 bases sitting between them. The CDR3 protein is CASGIRGNTEAFF. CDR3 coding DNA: TGTGCCAGCGGGATCAGGGGGAACACTGAAGCTTTCTTT.

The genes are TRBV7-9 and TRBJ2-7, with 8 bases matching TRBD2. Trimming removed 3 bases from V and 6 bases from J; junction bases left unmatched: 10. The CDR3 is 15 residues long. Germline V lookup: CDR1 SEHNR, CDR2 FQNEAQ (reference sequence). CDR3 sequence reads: CASSFGSGGTVEQYF. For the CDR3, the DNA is TGTGCCAGCAGCTTCGGAAGCGGGGGCACGGTCGAGCAGTACTTC.

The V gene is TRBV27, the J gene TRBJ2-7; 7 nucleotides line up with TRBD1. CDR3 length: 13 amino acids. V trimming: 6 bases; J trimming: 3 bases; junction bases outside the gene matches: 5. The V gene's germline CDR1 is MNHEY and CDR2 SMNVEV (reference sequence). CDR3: CASRRQGVYEQYF. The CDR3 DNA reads TGTGCCAGCAGACGACAGGGAGTCTACGAGCAGTACTTC.

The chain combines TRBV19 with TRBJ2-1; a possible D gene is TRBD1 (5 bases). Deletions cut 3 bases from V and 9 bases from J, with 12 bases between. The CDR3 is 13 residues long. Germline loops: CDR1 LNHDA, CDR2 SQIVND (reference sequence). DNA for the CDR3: TGTGCCAGTAGTATGGTTGGGGCTGGTGAGCAGTTCTTC. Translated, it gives CASSMVGAGEQFF.

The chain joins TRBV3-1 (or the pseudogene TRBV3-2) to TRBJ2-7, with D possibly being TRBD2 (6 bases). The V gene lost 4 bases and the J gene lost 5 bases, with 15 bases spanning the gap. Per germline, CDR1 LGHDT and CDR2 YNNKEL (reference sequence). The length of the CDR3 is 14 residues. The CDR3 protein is CASSLSLLAHEQYF. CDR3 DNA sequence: TGTGCCAGCAGCCTTAGTTTACTAGCACACGAGCAGTACTTC.

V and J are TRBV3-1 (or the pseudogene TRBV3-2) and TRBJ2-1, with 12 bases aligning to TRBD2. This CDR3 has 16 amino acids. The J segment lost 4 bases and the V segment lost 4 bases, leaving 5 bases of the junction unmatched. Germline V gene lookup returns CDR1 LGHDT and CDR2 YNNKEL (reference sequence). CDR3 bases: TGTGCCAGCAGCCGCCAGACTAGCGGGGGTTACAATGAGCAGTTCTTC. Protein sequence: CASSRQTSGGYNEQFF.

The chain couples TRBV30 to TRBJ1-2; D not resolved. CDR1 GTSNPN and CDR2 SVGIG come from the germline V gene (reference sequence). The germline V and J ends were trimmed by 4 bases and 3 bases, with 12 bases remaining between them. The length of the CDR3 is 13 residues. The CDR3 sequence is CAWIRGSDYGYTF. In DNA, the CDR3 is TGTGCCTGGATACGGGGAAGTGACTATGGCTACACCTTC.

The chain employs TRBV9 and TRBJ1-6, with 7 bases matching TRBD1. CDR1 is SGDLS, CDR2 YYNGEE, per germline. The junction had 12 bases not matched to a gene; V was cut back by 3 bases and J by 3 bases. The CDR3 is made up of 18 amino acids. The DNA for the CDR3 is TGTGCCAGCAGCGCGAGTACAGGGGTCCCTTTCTATAATTCACCCCTCCACTTT. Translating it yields CASSASTGVPFYNSPLHF.

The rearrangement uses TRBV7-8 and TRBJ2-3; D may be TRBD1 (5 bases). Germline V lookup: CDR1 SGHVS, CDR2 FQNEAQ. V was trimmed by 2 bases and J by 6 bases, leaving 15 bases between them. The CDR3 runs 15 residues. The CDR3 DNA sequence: TGTGCCAGCAGCTTAAGGGGCCCGACCCACGATACGCAGTATTTT. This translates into CASSLRGPTHDTQYF.

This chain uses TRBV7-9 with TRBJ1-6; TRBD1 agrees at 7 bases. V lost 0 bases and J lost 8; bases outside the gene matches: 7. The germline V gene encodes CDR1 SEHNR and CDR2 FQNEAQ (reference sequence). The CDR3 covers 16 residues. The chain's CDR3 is CASSLANPRGDSPLHF. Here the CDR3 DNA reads TGTGCCAGCAGCTTAGCGAATCCCAGGGGGGATTCACCCCTCCACTTT.

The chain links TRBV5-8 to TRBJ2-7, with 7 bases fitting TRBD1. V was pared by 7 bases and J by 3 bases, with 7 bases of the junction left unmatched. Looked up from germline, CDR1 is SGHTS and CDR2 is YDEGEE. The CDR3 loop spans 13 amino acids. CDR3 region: CASLAWTGYEQYF. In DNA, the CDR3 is TGTGCCAGCTTGGCCTGGACAGGCTACGAGCAGTACTTC.

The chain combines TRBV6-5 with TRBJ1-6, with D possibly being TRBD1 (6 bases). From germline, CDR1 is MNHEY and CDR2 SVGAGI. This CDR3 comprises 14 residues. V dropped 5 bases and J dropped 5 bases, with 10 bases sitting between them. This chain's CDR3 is CASSMGQNNSPLHF. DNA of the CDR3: TGTGCCAGCAGTATGGGACAAAATAATTCACCCCTCCACTTT.

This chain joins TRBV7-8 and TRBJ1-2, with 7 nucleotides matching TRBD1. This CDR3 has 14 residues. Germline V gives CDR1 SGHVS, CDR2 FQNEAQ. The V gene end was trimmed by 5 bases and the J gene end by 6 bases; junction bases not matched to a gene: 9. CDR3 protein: CASSRDSPWDGYTF. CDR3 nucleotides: TGTGCCAGCAGCCGGGACAGTCCGTGGGATGGCTACACCTTC.

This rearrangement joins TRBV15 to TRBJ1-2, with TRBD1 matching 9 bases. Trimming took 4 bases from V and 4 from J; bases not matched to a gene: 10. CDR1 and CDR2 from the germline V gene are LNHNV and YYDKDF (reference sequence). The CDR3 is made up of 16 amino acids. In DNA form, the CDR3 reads TGTGCCACCAGCACCCCAGGACAGGGGAGGTCCTATGGCTACACCTTC. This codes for CATSTPGQGRSYGYTF.

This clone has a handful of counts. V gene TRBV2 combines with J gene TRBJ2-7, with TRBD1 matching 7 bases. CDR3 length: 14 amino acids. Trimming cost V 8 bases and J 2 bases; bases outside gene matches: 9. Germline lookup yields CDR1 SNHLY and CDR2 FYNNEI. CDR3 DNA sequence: TGTGCCAGCGGGGTAGGCAGGGGGACCTACGAGCAGTACTTC. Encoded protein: CASGVGRGTYEQYF.

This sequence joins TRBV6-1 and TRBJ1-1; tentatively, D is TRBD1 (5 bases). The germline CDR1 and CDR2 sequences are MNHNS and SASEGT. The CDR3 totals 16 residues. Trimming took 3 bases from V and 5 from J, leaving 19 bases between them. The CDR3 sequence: CASSDPAGWGPTEAFF. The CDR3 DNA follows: TGTGCCAGCAGTGATCCGGCCGGTTGGGGCCCAACTGAAGCTTTCTTT.

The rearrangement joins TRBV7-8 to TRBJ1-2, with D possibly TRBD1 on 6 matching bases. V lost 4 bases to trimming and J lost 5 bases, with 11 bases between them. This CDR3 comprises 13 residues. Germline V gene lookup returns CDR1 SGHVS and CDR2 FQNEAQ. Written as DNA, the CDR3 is TGTGCCAGCAGCTCGGCAGGGACATATGGCTACACCTTC. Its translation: CASSSAGTYGYTF.

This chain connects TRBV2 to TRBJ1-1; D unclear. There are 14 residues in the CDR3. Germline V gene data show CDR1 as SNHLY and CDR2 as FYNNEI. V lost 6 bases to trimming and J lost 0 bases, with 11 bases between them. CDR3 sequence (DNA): TGTGCCAGCAGGGAGAGCGGGGTGAACACTGAAGCTTTCTTT. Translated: CASRESGVNTEAFF.

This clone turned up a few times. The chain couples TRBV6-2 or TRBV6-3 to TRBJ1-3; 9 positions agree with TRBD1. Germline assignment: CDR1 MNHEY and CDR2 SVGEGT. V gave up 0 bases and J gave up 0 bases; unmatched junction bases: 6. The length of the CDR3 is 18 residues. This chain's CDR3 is CASSYSDRGGSSGNTIYF. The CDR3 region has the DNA TGTGCCAGCAGTTACTCGGACAGGGGCGGCAGCTCTGGAAACACCATATATTTT.

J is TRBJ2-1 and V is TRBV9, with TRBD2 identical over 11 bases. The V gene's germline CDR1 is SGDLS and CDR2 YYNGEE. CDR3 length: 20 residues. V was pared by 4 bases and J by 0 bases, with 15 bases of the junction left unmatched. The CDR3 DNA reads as TGTGCCAGCAGCCCGTATAGCGGGGGGGCCATGTCCGCCTCCTACAATGAGCAGTTCTTC. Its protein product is CASSPYSGGAMSASYNEQFF. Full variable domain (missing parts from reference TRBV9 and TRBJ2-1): DSGVTQTPKHLITATGQRVTLRCSPRSGDLSVYWYQQSLDQGLQFLIQYYNGEERAKGNILERFSAQQFPDLHSELNLSSLELGDSALYFCASSPYSGGAMSASYNEQFFGPGTRLTVL.

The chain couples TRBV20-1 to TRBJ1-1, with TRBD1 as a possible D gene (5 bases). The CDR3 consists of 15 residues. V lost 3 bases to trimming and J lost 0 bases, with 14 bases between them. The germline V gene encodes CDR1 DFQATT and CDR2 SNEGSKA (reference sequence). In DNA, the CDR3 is TGCAGTGCTAGTATCAGGGAGGAATTGAACACTGAAGCTTTCTTT. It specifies CSASIREELNTEAFF.

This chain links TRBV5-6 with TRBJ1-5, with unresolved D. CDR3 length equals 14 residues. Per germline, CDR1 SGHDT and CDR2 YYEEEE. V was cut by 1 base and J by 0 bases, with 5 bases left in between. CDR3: CASSLMYSNQPQHF. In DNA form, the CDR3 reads TGTGCCAGCAGCTTGATGTATAGCAATCAGCCCCAGCATTTT.

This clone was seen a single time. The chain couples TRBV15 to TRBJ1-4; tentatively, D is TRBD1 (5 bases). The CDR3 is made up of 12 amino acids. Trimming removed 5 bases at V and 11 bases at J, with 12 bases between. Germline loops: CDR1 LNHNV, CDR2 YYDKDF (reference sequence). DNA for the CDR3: TGTGCCACCAGCGGCGGGGGAGGGAAACTGTTTTTT. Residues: CATSGGGGKLFF.

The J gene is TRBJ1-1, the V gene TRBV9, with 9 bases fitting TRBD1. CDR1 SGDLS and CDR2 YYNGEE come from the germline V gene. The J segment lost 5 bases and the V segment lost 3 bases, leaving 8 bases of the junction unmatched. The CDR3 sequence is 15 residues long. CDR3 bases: TGTGCCAGCAGCGGCACAACAGGGGGCTTAACTGAAGCTTTCTTT. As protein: CASSGTTGGLTEAFF.